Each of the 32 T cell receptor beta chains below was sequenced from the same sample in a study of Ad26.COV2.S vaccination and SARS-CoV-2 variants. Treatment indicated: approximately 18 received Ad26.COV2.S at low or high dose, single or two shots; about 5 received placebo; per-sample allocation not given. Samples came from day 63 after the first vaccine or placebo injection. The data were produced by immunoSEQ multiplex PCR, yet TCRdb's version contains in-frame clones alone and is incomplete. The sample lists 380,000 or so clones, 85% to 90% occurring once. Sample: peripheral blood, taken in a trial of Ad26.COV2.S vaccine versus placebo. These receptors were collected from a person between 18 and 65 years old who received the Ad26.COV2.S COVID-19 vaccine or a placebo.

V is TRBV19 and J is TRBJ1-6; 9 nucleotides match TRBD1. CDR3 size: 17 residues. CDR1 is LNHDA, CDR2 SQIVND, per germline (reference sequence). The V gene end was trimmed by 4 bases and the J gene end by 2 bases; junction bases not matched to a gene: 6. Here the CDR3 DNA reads TGTGCCAGTAGTAGCCGACAGGGGGTCGCCTATAATTCACCCCTCCACTTT. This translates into CASSSRQGVAYNSPLHF.

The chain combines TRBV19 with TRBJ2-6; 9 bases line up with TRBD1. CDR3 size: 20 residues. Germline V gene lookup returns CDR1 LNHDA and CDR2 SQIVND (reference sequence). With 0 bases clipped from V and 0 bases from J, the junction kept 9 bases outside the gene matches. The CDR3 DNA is TGTGCCAGTAGTATAGAGATCCTGGGACAGGGAAACTCTGGGGCCAACGTCCTGACTTTC. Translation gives CASSIEILGQGNSGANVLTF.

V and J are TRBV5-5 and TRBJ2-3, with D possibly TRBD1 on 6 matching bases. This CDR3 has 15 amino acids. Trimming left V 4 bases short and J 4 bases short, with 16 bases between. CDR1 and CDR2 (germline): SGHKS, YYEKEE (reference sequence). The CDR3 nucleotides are TGTGCCAGCAGCAGAGGACAGTTGCAGGCAGATACGCAGTATTTT. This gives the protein CASSRGQLQADTQYF. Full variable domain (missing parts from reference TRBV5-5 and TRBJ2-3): DAGVTQSPTHLIKTRGQQVTLRCSPISGHKSVSWYQQVLGQGPQFIFQYYEKEERGRGNFPDRFSARQFPNYSSELNVNALLLGDSALYLCASSRGQLQADTQYFGPGTRLTVL.

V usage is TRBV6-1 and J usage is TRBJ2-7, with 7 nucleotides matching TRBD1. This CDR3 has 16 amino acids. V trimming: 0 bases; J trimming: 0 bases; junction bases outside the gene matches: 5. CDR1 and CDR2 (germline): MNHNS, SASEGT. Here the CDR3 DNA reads TGTGCCAGCAGTGAAGCTGGGACAGTGAGCTCCTACGAGCAGTACTTC. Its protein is CASSEAGTVSSYEQYF.

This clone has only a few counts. CDR3 amino acids: CASSPDNFYGYTF. As DNA, the CDR3 is TGCGCCAGCAGCCCGGACAACTTCTATGGCTACACCTTC. The chain recombines TRBV5-1 with TRBJ1-2, with a weak D call TRBD1 (5 bases). Germline V gives CDR1 SGHRS, CDR2 YFSETQ. The CDR3 consists of 13 residues. With 4 bases removed from V and 4 bases from J, the gap between germline ends came to 11 bases.

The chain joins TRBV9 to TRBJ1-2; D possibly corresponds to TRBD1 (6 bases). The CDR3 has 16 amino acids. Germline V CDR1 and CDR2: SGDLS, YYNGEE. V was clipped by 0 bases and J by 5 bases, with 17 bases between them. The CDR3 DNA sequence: TGTGCCAGCAGCGTAGATAGGGACACGGGATTTTATGGCTACACCTTC. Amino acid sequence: CASSVDRDTGFYGYTF.

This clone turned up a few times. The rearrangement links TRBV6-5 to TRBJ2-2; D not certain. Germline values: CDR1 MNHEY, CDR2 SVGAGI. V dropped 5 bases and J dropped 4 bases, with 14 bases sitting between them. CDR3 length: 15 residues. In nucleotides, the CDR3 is TGTGCCAGCAGTCGCGACCGCTTCGCCACCGGGGAGCTGTTTTTT. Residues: CASSRDRFATGELFF.

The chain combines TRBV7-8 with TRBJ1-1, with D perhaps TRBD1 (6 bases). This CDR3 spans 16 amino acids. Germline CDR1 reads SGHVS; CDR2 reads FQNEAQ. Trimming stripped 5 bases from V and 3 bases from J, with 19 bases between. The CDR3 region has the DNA TGTGCCAGCAGCCGAAGACCACAGGGTTGGGACACTGAAGCTTTCTTT. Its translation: CASSRRPQGWDTEAFF.

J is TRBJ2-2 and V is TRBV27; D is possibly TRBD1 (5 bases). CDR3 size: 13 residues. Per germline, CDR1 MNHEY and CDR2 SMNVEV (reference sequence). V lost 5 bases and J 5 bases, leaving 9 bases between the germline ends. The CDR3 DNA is TGTGCCAGCAGTACCCACAGGACCGGGGAGCTGTTTTTT. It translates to CASSTHRTGELFF.

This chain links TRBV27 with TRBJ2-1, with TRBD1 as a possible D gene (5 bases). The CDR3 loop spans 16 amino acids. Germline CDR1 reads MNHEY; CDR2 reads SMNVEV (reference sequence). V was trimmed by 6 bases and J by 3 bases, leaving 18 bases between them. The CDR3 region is CASRQTASAFYNEQFF. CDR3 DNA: TGTGCCAGCAGACAGACAGCCTCTGCTTTCTACAATGAGCAGTTCTTC.

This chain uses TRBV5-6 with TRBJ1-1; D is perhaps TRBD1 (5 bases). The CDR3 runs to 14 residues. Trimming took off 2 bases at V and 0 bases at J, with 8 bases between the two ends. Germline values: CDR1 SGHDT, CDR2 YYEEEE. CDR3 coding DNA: TGTGCCAGCAGCTTATACAGGATGAACACTGAAGCTTTCTTT. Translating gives CASSLYRMNTEAFF.

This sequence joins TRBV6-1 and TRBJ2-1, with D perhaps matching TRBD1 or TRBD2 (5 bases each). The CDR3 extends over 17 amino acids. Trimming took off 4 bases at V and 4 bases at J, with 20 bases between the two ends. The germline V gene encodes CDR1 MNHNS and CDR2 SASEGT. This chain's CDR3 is CASSALGRGSLYNEQFF. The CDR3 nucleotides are TGTGCCAGCAGTGCCCTGGGGCGAGGGAGTTTGTACAATGAGCAGTTCTTC.

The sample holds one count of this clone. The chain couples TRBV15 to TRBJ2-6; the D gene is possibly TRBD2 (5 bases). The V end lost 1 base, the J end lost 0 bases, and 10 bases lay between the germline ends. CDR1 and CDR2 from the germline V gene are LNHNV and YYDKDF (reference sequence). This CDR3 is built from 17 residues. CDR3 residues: CATSRGGSISGANVLTF. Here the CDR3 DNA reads TGTGCCACCAGCAGAGGAGGGTCAATCTCTGGGGCCAACGTCCTGACTTTC. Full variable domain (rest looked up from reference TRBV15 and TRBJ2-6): DAMVIQNPRYQVTQFGKPVTLSCSQTLNHNVMYWYQQKSSQAPKLLFHYYDKDFNNEADTPDNFQSRRPNTSFCFLDIRSPGLGDTAMYLCATSRGGSISGANVLTFGAGSRLTVL.

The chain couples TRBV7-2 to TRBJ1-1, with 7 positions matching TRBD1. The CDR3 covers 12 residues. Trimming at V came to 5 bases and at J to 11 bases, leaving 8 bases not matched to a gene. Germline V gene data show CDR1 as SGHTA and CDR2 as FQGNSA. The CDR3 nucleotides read TGTGCCAGCAGCGCCGACAGGGTTAAGGCTTTCTTT. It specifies CASSADRVKAFF.

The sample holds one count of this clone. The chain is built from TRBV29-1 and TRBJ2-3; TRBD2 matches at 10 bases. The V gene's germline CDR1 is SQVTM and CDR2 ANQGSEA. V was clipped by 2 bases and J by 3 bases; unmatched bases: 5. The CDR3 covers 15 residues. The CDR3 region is CSVEKRGGVTDTQYF. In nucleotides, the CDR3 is TGCAGCGTTGAAAAGCGGGGGGGCGTGACAGATACGCAGTATTTT.

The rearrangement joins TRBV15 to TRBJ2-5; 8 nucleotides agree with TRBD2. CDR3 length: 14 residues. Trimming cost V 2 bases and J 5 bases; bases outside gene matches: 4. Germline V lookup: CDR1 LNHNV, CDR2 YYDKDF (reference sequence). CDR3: CATSRRREGETQYF. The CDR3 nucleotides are TGTGCCACCAGCAGACGTCGGGAGGGGGAGACCCAGTACTTC.

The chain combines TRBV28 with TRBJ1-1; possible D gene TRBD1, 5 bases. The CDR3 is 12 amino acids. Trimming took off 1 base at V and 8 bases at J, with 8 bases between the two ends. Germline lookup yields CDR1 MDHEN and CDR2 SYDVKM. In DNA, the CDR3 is TGTGCCAGCAGTTTATCCGACAGCGAAGCTTTCTTT. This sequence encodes CASSLSDSEAFF. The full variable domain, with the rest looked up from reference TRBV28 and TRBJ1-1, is DVKVTQSSRYLVKRTGEKVFLECVQDMDHENMFWYRQDPGLGLRLIYFSYDVKMKEKGDIPEGYSVSREKKERFSLILESASTNQTSMYLCASSLSDSEAFFGQGTRLTVV.

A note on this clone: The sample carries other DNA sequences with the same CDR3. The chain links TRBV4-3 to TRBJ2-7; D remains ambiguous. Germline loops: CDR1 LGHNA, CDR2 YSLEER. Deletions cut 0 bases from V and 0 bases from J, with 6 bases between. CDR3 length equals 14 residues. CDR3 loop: CASSQDASSYEQYF. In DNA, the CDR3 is TGCGCCAGCAGCCAAGACGCCAGCTCCTACGAGCAGTACTTC.

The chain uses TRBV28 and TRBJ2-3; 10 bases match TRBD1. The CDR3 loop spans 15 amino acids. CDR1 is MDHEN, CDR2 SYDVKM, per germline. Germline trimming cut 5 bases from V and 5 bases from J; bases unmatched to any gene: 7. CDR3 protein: CASSPWTGGLDTQYF. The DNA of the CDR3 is TGTGCCAGCAGTCCATGGACAGGGGGGTTAGATACGCAGTATTTT.

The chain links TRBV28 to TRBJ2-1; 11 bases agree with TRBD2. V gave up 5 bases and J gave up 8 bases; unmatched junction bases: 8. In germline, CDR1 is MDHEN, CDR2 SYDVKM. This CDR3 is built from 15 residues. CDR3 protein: CASSPRLAGLYEQFF. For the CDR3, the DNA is TGTGCCAGCAGTCCTCGACTAGCGGGGTTGTATGAGCAGTTCTTC.

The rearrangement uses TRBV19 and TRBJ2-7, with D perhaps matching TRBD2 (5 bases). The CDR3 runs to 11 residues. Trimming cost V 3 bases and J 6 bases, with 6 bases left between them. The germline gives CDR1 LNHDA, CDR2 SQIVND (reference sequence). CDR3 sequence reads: CASSMSGEQYF. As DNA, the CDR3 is TGTGCCAGTAGTATGAGCGGCGAGCAGTACTTC.

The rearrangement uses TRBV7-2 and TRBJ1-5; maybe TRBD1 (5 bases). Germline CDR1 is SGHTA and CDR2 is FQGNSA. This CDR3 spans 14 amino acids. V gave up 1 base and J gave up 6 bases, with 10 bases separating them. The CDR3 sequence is CASSLDQGFQPQHF. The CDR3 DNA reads TGTGCCAGCAGCTTAGACCAGGGCTTTCAGCCCCAGCATTTT.

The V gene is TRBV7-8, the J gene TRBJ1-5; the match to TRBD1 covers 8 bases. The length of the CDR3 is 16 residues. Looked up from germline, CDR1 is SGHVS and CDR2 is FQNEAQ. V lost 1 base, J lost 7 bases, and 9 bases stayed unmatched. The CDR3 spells CASSLGVDRGDQPQHF. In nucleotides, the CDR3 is TGTGCCAGCAGCTTAGGAGTAGACAGGGGAGACCAGCCCCAGCATTTT.

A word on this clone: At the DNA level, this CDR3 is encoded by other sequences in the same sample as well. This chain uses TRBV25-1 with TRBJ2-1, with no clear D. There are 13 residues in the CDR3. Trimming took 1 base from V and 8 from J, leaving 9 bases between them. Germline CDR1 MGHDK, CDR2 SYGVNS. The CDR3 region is CASSEFGGDEQFF. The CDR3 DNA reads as TGTGCCAGCAGTGAATTTGGTGGCGATGAGCAGTTCTTC.

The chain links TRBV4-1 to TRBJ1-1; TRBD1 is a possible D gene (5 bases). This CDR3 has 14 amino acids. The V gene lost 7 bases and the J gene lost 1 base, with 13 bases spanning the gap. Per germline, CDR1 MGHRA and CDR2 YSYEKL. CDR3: CASTRPGGNTEAFF. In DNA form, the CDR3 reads TGCGCCAGCACCAGACCCGGGGGGAACACTGAAGCTTTCTTT.

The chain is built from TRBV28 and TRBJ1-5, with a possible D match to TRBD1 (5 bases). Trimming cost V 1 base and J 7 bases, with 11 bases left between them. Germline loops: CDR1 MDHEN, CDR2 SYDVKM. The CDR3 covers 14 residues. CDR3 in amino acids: CASSLSWDRQPQHF. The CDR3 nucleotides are TGTGCCAGCAGTTTATCTTGGGACCGCCAGCCCCAGCATTTT. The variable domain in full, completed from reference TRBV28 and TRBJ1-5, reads DVKVTQSSRYLVKRTGEKVFLECVQDMDHENMFWYRQDPGLGLRLIYFSYDVKMKEKGDIPEGYSVSREKKERFSLILESASTNQTSMYLCASSLSWDRQPQHFGDGTRLSIL.

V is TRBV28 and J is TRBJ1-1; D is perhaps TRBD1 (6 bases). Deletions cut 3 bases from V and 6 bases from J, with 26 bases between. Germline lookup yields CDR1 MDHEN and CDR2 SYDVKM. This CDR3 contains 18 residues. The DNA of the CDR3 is TGTGCCAGCAGTTTTGGATTTCGCCCCAAGGGGGGACAACCTGAAGCTTTCTTT. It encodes CASSFGFRPKGGQPEAFF.

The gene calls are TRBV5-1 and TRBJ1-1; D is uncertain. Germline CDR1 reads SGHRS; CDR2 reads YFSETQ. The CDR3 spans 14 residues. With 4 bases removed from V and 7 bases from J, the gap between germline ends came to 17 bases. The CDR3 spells CASSTTLGSDEAFF. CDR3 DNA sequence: TGCGCCAGCAGCACCACCTTAGGCTCCGATGAAGCTTTCTTT.

The CDR3 spells CASSSGQNYGYTF. CDR3 sequence (DNA): TGTGCCAGCTCATCGGGACAGAACTATGGCTACACCTTC. The genes are TRBV18 and TRBJ1-2; TRBD1 aligns across 7 bases. Germline CDR1 KGHSH, CDR2 LQKENI. V gave up 5 bases and J gave up 2 bases; unmatched junction bases: 2. This CDR3 contains 13 residues.

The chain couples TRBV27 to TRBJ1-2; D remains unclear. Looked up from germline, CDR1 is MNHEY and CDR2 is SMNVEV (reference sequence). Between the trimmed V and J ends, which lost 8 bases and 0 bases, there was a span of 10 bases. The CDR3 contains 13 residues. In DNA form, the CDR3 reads TGTGCCAGCTGGAGGAGCCCTAACTATGGCTACACCTTC. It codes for CASWRSPNYGYTF.

DNA for the CDR3: TGTGCCAGCAGCAAAGGGCATGGGACTTACAGCACAGATACGCAGTATTTT. Its protein product is CASSKGHGTYSTDTQYF. The chain links TRBV21-1 to TRBJ2-3; TRBD2 is the table's D call, not checked against the DNA. TRBV21-1 is a pseudogene. The CDR3 is 17 residues long.

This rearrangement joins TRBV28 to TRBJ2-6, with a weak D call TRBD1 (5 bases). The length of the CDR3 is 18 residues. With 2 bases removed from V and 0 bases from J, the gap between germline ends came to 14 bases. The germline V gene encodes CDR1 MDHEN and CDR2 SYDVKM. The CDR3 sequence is CASSLRSGRLSGANVLTF. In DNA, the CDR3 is TGTGCCAGCAGTTTAAGGTCAGGGCGTCTCTCTGGGGCCAACGTCCTGACTTTC.